Detailed here is one TCR beta chain. Its antigen is still unknown. Sequenced by immunoSEQ multiplex PCR; TCRdb stores in-frame clones only, minus some. The sample includes about 260,000 clones, 93% of them seen just once. These data belong to a study of T cell responses to AZD1222 COVID-19 vaccine. The overall study: Second-dose intervals near 4 or 12 weeks were combined. Study-wide results and caveats: Two AZD1222 administrations were followed by greater Spike-specific TCR breadth and depth. Baseline antibody screening turned up just a handful of seropositive AZD1222 recipients. White British donors predominated, females outnumbered males, and clonal diversity was possibly underestimated.

This CDR3 is built from 13 residues. V lost 3 bases and J 3 bases, leaving 9 bases between the germline ends. Germline values: CDR1 SGDLS, CDR2 YYNGEE. V usage is TRBV9 and J usage is TRBJ1-2; weak D call: TRBD1 (5 bases). The TCR was taken from an adult in good health. The sequences come from peripheral blood, collected on day 0 of AZD1222 vaccination. The CDR3 sequence is CASSAGADYGYTF. In DNA form, the CDR3 reads TGTGCCAGCAGCGCCGGGGCCGACTATGGCTACACCTTC.